A single count supports the clone carrying this TCR beta chain. Its antigen is not known. Second-dose schedules of about 4 or about 12 weeks were combined. This CDR3 comprises 18 residues. V was pared by 4 bases and J by 0 bases, with 20 bases between. CDR1 is LGHDT, CDR2 YNNKEL, per germline (reference sequence). The sample is drawn from a study of T cell responses to AZD1222 COVID-19 vaccine. Produced via immunoSEQ multiplex PCR; TCRdb's table is partial and in-frame only. The sample gives about 84,000 clones, approximately 86% of which show up once; less than 6.5% is in the top ten. Regarding the study as a whole: No day 14 peak samples; only post-peak repertoires were characterized. Nearly half of spike-specific TCRs reportedly target unmutated variant regions.

The sequences come from peripheral blood, collected 28 days after the second AZD1222 dose. This sequence originates from an adult who received the AZD1222 COVID-19 vaccine. This sequence joins TRBV3-1 (or the pseudogene TRBV3-2) and TRBJ2-3; the D gene is possibly TRBD2 (6 bases). The CDR3 reads CASSRSLTSTPSTDTQYF. The CDR3 DNA sequence: TGTGCCAGCAGCCGAAGCCTAACTAGCACCCCTAGCACAGATACGCAGTATTTT.